This T cell receptor beta chain comes out of a study of a mutant IDH1 vaccine in newly diagnosed glioma. Trimming left V 2 bases short and J 8 bases short, with 8 bases between. This CDR3 region has 13 residues. The V gene's germline CDR1 is SGHTS and CDR2 YDEGEE. The time point: baseline, week 1 (first vaccination visit). The treatment is: pre-vaccination baseline after standard-of-care therapy. Each of the donors came in with new WHO grade 3 or 4 astrocytomas that were IDH1-mutant and ATRX-lost. Here immunoSEQ multiplex PCR was the method, and the copy in TCRdb shows in-frame clones only, minus some. The sample consists of tens of thousands of clones, over 60% of them appearing once.

The sequenced sample was PBMCs, obtained from a glioma patient treated with radiotherapy, temozolomide or both. This chain uses TRBV5-8 with TRBJ1-6; a possible D gene is TRBD1 (5 bases). The source is a woman aged 40-49 years with glioma. CDR3 in amino acids: CASSFGADSPLHF. The CDR3 DNA sequence: TGTGCCAGCAGCTTCGGGGCGGATTCACCCCTCCACTTT.